The 14 T cell receptor beta chains below come from one sample, sequenced in a study of somatic reversion in DOCK8 deficiency. One-step amplicon PCR with EuroClonality-NGS primers amplified TRB from about 100 ng genomic DNA. A single record per CDR3 protein comes from TCRdb applying MiXCR to the multiplex PCR reads. The sample lists roughly 3,700 distinct CDR3 sequences; 20% to 25% were seen once. The sequenced sample consisted of peripheral blood. These receptors were collected from a human donor in good health.

Relative to its sample, this clonotype is medium-sized. This sequence joins TRBV28 and TRBJ1-2; D is uncertain. CDR1 is MDHEN, CDR2 SYDVKM, per germline. This CDR3 spans 11 amino acids. Trimming shortened V by 4 bases and J by 4 bases, and 4 bases separated the two germline ends. The CDR3 spells CASSSVYGYTF. The CDR3 nucleotides read TGTGCCAGCAGTTCCGTCTATGGCTACACCTTC.

This clonotype was observed once. A clone one base away is much larger, so this may be a read error. The rearrangement uses TRBV5-1 and TRBJ1-1; D call uncertain. Germline CDR1 and CDR2: SGHRS and YFSETQ. The CDR3 totals 13 residues. The CDR3 is CANSYTRNTEAFF. As DNA, the CDR3 is TGCGCCAACAGCTACACAAGGAACACTGAAGCTTTCTTT.

This clonotype ranks as large. J is TRBJ1-1 and V is TRBV11-2; weak D call: TRBD1 (5 bases). Germline V gives CDR1 SGHAT, CDR2 FQNNGV. Trimming removed 7 bases at V and 1 base at J, with 13 bases between. CDR3 size: 14 residues. In DNA, the CDR3 is TGTGCCAGCACCCCGACAGCTTCGAACACTGAAGCTTTCTTT. Its translation: CASTPTASNTEAFF.

Sample share makes this clonotype large. The gene calls are TRBV10-3 and TRBJ1-1; D is possibly TRBD1 (5 bases). This CDR3 contains 15 residues. Germline values: CDR1 ENHRY, CDR2 SYGVKD. Trimming took off 3 bases at V and 0 bases at J, with 11 bases between the two ends. The CDR3: CAISDRDRVNTEAFF. The CDR3 DNA is TGTGCCATCAGTGACAGGGACCGGGTGAACACTGAAGCTTTCTTT.

In this sample, this clonotype turned up a few times. The chain has TRBV4-1 and TRBJ1-1; a weak D match, TRBD1 (5 bases). V lost 2 bases, J lost 0 bases, and 13 bases lay in between. CDR3 length equals 16 residues. Germline CDR1 is MGHRA and CDR2 is YSYEKL. In DNA form, the CDR3 reads TGCGCCAGCAGCCAACTGCGTGGGGACCTGAACACTGAAGCTTTCTTT. Residues: CASSQLRGDLNTEAFF.

The rearrangement uses TRBV27 and TRBJ1-1; D gene uncertain. The V end was cut by 6 bases, the J end by 4 bases, with 6 bases between. This CDR3 is 11 amino acids long. Germline V gene lookup returns CDR1 MNHEY and CDR2 SMNVEV (reference sequence). CDR3 DNA: TGTGCCAGCAGGGGGTTCACTGAAGCTTTCTTT. This codes for CASRGFTEAFF.

V is TRBV19 and J is TRBJ1-1, with no clear D. The CDR3 runs 14 residues. Germline CDR1 and CDR2: LNHDA and SQIVND (reference sequence). Trimming shortened V by 9 bases and J by 4 bases, and 18 bases separated the two germline ends. The CDR3 DNA reads as TGTGCCAGCAAAGGGCATGGGTTTGGCACTGAAGCTTTCTTT. This translates into CASKGHGFGTEAFF.

This clonotype is labeled medium-sized. The gene calls are TRBV5-6 and TRBJ2-2; D is unclear. The V and J ends lost 5 bases and 7 bases respectively, with 12 bases between them. This CDR3 has 13 residues. Germline loops: CDR1 SGHDT, CDR2 YYEEEE. The DNA of the CDR3 is TGTGCCAGCAGGTCAGGAAGCAGCGGGGAGCTGTTTTTT. Translating gives CASRSGSSGELFF.

This sequence joins TRBV2 and TRBJ1-5; D possibly corresponds to TRBD1 (5 bases). The V gene lost 2 bases and the J gene lost 3 bases, with 11 bases spanning the gap. The germline V gene has CDR1 SNHLY and CDR2 FYNNEI. This CDR3 comprises 15 residues. CDR3 sequence reads: CASSERVDTNQPQHF. The CDR3 DNA is TGTGCCAGCAGTGAAAGGGTGGACACCAATCAGCCCCAGCATTTT.

In its sample, this clonotype was seen a few times. The chain couples TRBV20-1 to TRBJ2-7; perhaps TRBD2 as D (7 bases). Germline CDR1 DFQATT, CDR2 SNEGSKA (reference sequence). CDR3 size: 15 residues. Between the trimmed V and J ends, which lost 5 bases and 5 bases, there was a span of 22 bases. The CDR3 bases are TGCAGTGCTCCGCCCTACGGGGGGCGTCCAGACGAGCAGTACTTC. It yields the protein CSAPPYGGRPDEQYF.

This clonotype has more than one count but fewer than ten. This CDR3 reads CASSLAGVSSGNTIYF. CDR3 DNA: TGTGCCAGCAGCTTAGCAGGGGTGAGCTCTGGAAACACCATATATTTT. The V call is TRBV7-8, the J call TRBJ1-3, with D possibly matching TRBD1 (5 bases). Germline CDR1 SGHVS, CDR2 FQNEAQ. Trimming took 0 bases from V and 0 from J, leaving 9 bases between them. The CDR3 is 16 residues long.

This clonotype came up a few times. This sequence joins TRBV5-1 and TRBJ1-6; TRBD1 matches at 10 bases. The CDR3 is 15 amino acids. CDR1 and CDR2 from the germline V gene are SGHRS and YFSETQ. The V and J ends lost 3 bases and 8 bases, in that order; junction bases with no gene match: 5. This chain's CDR3 is CASSSTGTGDSPLHF. CDR3 nucleotides: TGCGCCAGCAGCTCGACCGGGACAGGGGATTCACCCCTCCACTTT.

V gene TRBV18 combines with J gene TRBJ1-3; the D gene is possibly TRBD1 (5 bases). Trimming cost V 4 bases and J 0 bases, with 10 bases left between them. CDR3 length: 15 amino acids. Germline-derived CDR1 and CDR2 are KGHSH and LQKENI. In nucleotides, the CDR3 is TGTGCCAGCTCACGACAGTCTCGCTCTGGAAACACCATATATTTT. This translates into CASSRQSRSGNTIYF.

In its sample, this clonotype ranks as large. The J gene is TRBJ1-1, the V gene TRBV10-3; a possible D gene is TRBD1 (5 bases). Trimming cost V 8 bases and J 1 base, with 14 bases left between them. CDR1 and CDR2 from the germline V gene are ENHRY and SYGVKD. This CDR3 spans 14 amino acids. CDR3 DNA: TGTGCCATCTCCACCCAGGGAGCGAACACTGAAGCTTTCTTT. Translating it yields CAISTQGANTEAFF.